These T cell receptor beta chains were read from a single sample in a study of T cells in localized non-small cell lung cancer. Sequencing used immunoSEQ multiplex PCR; TCRdb keeps in-frame clones, though not all of them. The sample holds 25,000 to 30,000 clones, approximately 85% seen once. Sequences were derived from peripheral blood, sampled before any cancer treatment. The receptors shown here come from a woman aged 35 to 70 with stage I lung adenocarcinoma. Both conserved end residues are part of each CDR3. Fields, in order: D gene, clone size, CDR3 length, J gene, V gene, CDR3 protein, CDR3 DNA. A D gene is named only where the DNA matches it firmly. Not every row has a clone size; where given, it reads once, few, many or a size class.

d_call: -; clone_size: -; cdr3_length: 12; j_call: TRBJ2-7; v_call: TRBV27; cdr3_aa: CATKDRNNEQYF; cdr3_nt: TGTGCCACCAAGGACAGAAACAACGAGCAGTACTTC
d_call: -; clone_size: -; cdr3_length: 12; j_call: TRBJ1-3; v_call: TRBV6-1; cdr3_aa: CASRAPHDTIYF; cdr3_nt: TGTGCCAGCAGGGCCCCACATGACACCATATATTTT
d_call: TRBD2; clone_size: -; cdr3_length: 15; j_call: TRBJ2-2; v_call: TRBV7-2; cdr3_aa: CASSSLAGETGELFF; cdr3_nt: TGTGCCAGCAGCTCTCTGGCGGGGGAAACAGGGGAGCTGTTTTTT
d_call: -; clone_size: once; cdr3_length: 10; j_call: TRBJ1-1; v_call: TRBV20-1; cdr3_aa: CSAKDTEAFF; cdr3_nt: TGCAGTGCAAAGGACACTGAAGCTTTCTTT
d_call: -; clone_size: -; cdr3_length: 13; j_call: TRBJ1-2; v_call: TRBV6-5; cdr3_aa: CASSSIRNYGYTF; cdr3_nt: TGTGCCAGCAGTTCGATAAGGAACTATGGCTACACCTTC
d_call: -; clone_size: -; cdr3_length: 15; j_call: TRBJ1-3; v_call: TRBV30; cdr3_aa: CAWSWAANSGNTIYF; cdr3_nt: TGTGCCTGGAGTTGGGCAGCAAACTCTGGAAACACCATATATTTT
d_call: TRBD1; clone_size: -; cdr3_length: 14; j_call: TRBJ1-1; v_call: TRBV6-4; cdr3_aa: CASRPGTESTEAFF; cdr3_nt: TGTGCCAGCAGGCCCGGGACAGAAAGTACTGAAGCTTTCTTT
d_call: -; clone_size: -; cdr3_length: 13; j_call: TRBJ1-1; v_call: TRBV7-2; cdr3_aa: CASSFRQNTEAFF; cdr3_nt: TGTGCCAGCAGCTTTCGACAGAACACTGAAGCTTTCTTT
d_call: -; clone_size: few; cdr3_length: 14; j_call: TRBJ2-1; v_call: TRBV7-9; cdr3_aa: CASSTDTRPNEQFF; cdr3_nt: TGTGCCAGCAGCACGGACACCCGTCCCAATGAGCAGTTCTTC
d_call: -; clone_size: -; cdr3_length: 15; j_call: TRBJ1-6; v_call: TRBV4-3; cdr3_aa: CASSQVDQSNSPLHF; cdr3_nt: TGCGCCAGCAGCCAAGTCGATCAGTCAAATTCACCCCTCCACTTT
d_call: -; clone_size: -; cdr3_length: 10; j_call: TRBJ1-2; v_call: TRBV6-6; cdr3_aa: CASSYDGYTF; cdr3_nt: TGTGCCAGCAGTTACGATGGCTACACCTTC
d_call: TRBD1; clone_size: once; cdr3_length: 15; j_call: TRBJ1-2; v_call: TRBV10-3; cdr3_aa: CATLQPGQGAVGYTF; cdr3_nt: TGTGCCACCCTTCAACCGGGACAGGGGGCGGTCGGCTACACCTTC
d_call: TRBD1; clone_size: few; cdr3_length: 16; j_call: TRBJ1-6; v_call: TRBV11-2; cdr3_aa: CASSFAQGENNSPLHF; cdr3_nt: TGTGCCAGCAGCTTCGCACAGGGGGAGAATAATTCACCCCTCCACTTT
d_call: -; clone_size: -; cdr3_length: 15; j_call: TRBJ1-2; v_call: TRBV4-1; cdr3_aa: CASSRSGLADYGYTF; cdr3_nt: TGCGCCAGCAGCCGCTCCGGGCTAGCGGACTATGGCTACACCTTC
d_call: -; clone_size: -; cdr3_length: 16; j_call: TRBJ2-1; v_call: TRBV7-9; cdr3_aa: CASSTWFSSSYNEQFF; cdr3_nt: TGTGCCAGCAGCACCTGGTTTTCTAGCTCCTACAATGAGCAGTTCTTC
d_call: TRBD2; clone_size: -; cdr3_length: 16; j_call: TRBJ2-1; v_call: TRBV11-3; cdr3_aa: CASSDGLAGSYNEQFF; cdr3_nt: TGTGCCAGCAGCGATGGACTAGCGGGGTCCTACAATGAGCAGTTCTTC
d_call: -; clone_size: -; cdr3_length: 16; j_call: TRBJ2-1; v_call: TRBV7-3; cdr3_aa: CASSRGPLSGYNEQFF; cdr3_nt: TGTGCCAGCAGCCGAGGGCCTCTATCTGGCTACAATGAGCAGTTCTTC
d_call: TRBD1; clone_size: -; cdr3_length: 13; j_call: TRBJ2-7; v_call: TRBV7-2; cdr3_aa: CASSLVNRGEQYF; cdr3_nt: TGTGCCAGCAGCTTGGTGAACAGGGGCGAGCAGTACTTC
d_call: -; clone_size: -; cdr3_length: 15; j_call: TRBJ1-2; v_call: TRBV5-1; cdr3_aa: CASSLGQVFNYGYTF; cdr3_nt: TGCGCCAGCAGCTTGGGACAGGTTTTTAACTATGGCTACACCTTC
d_call: -; clone_size: -; cdr3_length: 15; j_call: TRBJ1-6; v_call: TRBV7-8; cdr3_aa: CASTEGATLNSPLHF; cdr3_nt: TGTGCCAGCACCGAAGGAGCCACACTCAATTCACCCCTCCACTTT
d_call: TRBD1; clone_size: -; cdr3_length: 15; j_call: TRBJ1-4; v_call: TRBV9; cdr3_aa: CASSASGTGGEKLFF; cdr3_nt: TGTGCCAGCAGCGCCTCCGGGACAGGGGGAGAAAAACTGTTTTTT
d_call: -; clone_size: -; cdr3_length: 13; j_call: TRBJ1-1; v_call: TRBV11-2; cdr3_aa: CASSVVPDTEAFF; cdr3_nt: TGTGCCAGCAGCGTGGTGCCGGACACTGAAGCTTTCTTT
d_call: -; clone_size: -; cdr3_length: 14; j_call: TRBJ2-3; v_call: TRBV25-1; cdr3_aa: CASSLRRVTDTQYF; cdr3_nt: TGTGCCAGCAGCCTCCGGCGGGTCACAGATACGCAGTATTTT
d_call: -; clone_size: -; cdr3_length: 10; j_call: TRBJ2-1; v_call: TRBV5-8; cdr3_aa: CASSLAGQFF; cdr3_nt: TGTGCCAGCAGCCTGGCGGGGCAGTTCTTC
d_call: TRBD1; clone_size: -; cdr3_length: 15; j_call: TRBJ1-2; v_call: TRBV5-4; cdr3_aa: CASSLVGTGGYGYTF; cdr3_nt: TGTGCCAGCAGCTTGGTAGGGACAGGGGGATATGGCTACACCTTC
d_call: -; clone_size: -; cdr3_length: 14; j_call: TRBJ2-3; v_call: TRBV6-5; cdr3_aa: CASSPSRPTDTQYF; cdr3_nt: TGTGCCAGCAGTCCATCCCGGCCCACAGATACGCAGTATTTT
d_call: -; clone_size: -; cdr3_length: 14; j_call: TRBJ1-1; v_call: TRBV18; cdr3_aa: CASSLTRVNTEAFF; cdr3_nt: TGTGCCAGCTCACTTACAAGGGTTAACACTGAAGCTTTCTTT
d_call: -; clone_size: -; cdr3_length: 13; j_call: TRBJ2-1; v_call: TRBV4-1; cdr3_aa: CASSHPGGPEQFF; cdr3_nt: TGCGCCAGCAGCCATCCGGGGGGCCCCGAGCAGTTCTTC
d_call: -; clone_size: -; cdr3_length: 15; j_call: TRBJ1-1; v_call: TRBV6-5; cdr3_aa: CASSYSTGAFTEAFF; cdr3_nt: TGTGCCAGCAGTTACTCAACGGGGGCATTCACTGAAGCTTTCTTT
d_call: TRBD1; clone_size: few; cdr3_length: 15; j_call: TRBJ1-3; v_call: TRBV19; cdr3_aa: CASSPRTGQGNTIYF; cdr3_nt: TGTGCCAGTAGTCCGCGGACAGGGCAAGGAAACACCATATATTTT
d_call: -; clone_size: -; cdr3_length: 15; j_call: TRBJ1-1; v_call: TRBV7-2; cdr3_aa: CASSTPGQKNTEAFF; cdr3_nt: TGTGCCAGCAGCACCCCGGGACAAAAGAACACTGAAGCTTTCTTT
d_call: TRBD1; clone_size: -; cdr3_length: 14; j_call: TRBJ2-3; v_call: TRBV5-1; cdr3_aa: CASSGQGRTDTQYF; cdr3_nt: TGCGCCAGCAGCGGACAGGGTAGGACAGATACGCAGTATTTT
d_call: TRBD1; clone_size: -; cdr3_length: 16; j_call: TRBJ1-2; v_call: TRBV5-1; cdr3_aa: CASSSVPGQGPNGYTF; cdr3_nt: TGCGCCAGCAGCTCGGTCCCGGGACAGGGACCGAATGGCTACACCTTC
d_call: TRBD2; clone_size: -; cdr3_length: 15; j_call: TRBJ2-3; v_call: TRBV30; cdr3_aa: CAWSEERGGTDTQYF; cdr3_nt: TGTGCCTGGAGTGAGGAGCGGGGGGGCACAGATACGCAGTATTTT
d_call: -; clone_size: -; cdr3_length: 12; j_call: TRBJ2-7; v_call: TRBV7-9; cdr3_aa: CSSSLAQDGQYF; cdr3_nt: TGTTCCAGCAGCTTAGCACAAGATGGGCAGTACTTC
d_call: -; clone_size: -; cdr3_length: 14; j_call: TRBJ2-4; v_call: TRBV5-8; cdr3_aa: CASSTRVAKNIQYF; cdr3_nt: TGTGCCAGCAGTACCAGGGTGGCCAAAAACATTCAGTACTTC
d_call: -; clone_size: -; cdr3_length: 14; j_call: TRBJ2-3; v_call: TRBV6-5; cdr3_aa: CASSYQHSTDTQYF; cdr3_nt: TGTGCCAGCAGTTACCAGCACTCCACAGATACGCAGTATTTT
d_call: -; clone_size: -; cdr3_length: 14; j_call: TRBJ1-1; v_call: TRBV10-2; cdr3_aa: CASSESADNTEAFF; cdr3_nt: TGCGCCAGCAGTGAGTCGGCAGACAACACTGAAGCTTTCTTT
d_call: TRBD1; clone_size: -; cdr3_length: 12; j_call: TRBJ1-1; v_call: TRBV19; cdr3_aa: CATDREGTEAFF; cdr3_nt: TGTGCCACCGACAGGGAGGGGACTGAAGCTTTCTTT
d_call: -; clone_size: few; cdr3_length: 14; j_call: TRBJ1-5; v_call: TRBV27; cdr3_aa: CASSFTGPNQPQHF; cdr3_nt: TGTGCCAGCAGTTTCACCGGGCCCAATCAGCCCCAGCATTTT
d_call: -; clone_size: -; cdr3_length: 16; j_call: TRBJ2-1; v_call: TRBV10-2; cdr3_aa: CASTPLGGAKDDEQFF; cdr3_nt: TGCGCCAGCACTCCCCTGGGGGGGGCCAAAGACGATGAGCAGTTCTTC
d_call: TRBD2; clone_size: -; cdr3_length: 15; j_call: TRBJ2-7; v_call: TRBV9; cdr3_aa: CASSVGGGGSDEQYF; cdr3_nt: TGTGCCAGCAGCGTAGGAGGCGGGGGGAGCGACGAGCAGTACTTC
d_call: -; clone_size: -; cdr3_length: 16; j_call: TRBJ1-2; v_call: TRBV4-3; cdr3_aa: CASSQVGSGTNYGYTF; cdr3_nt: TGCGCCAGCAGCCAAGTAGGGTCAGGGACTAACTATGGCTACACCTTC
d_call: TRBD2; clone_size: -; cdr3_length: 16; j_call: TRBJ2-1; v_call: TRBV19; cdr3_aa: CASSISSGGAQNEQFF; cdr3_nt: TGTGCCAGTAGTATTTCTAGCGGGGGGGCTCAGAATGAGCAGTTCTTC
d_call: -; clone_size: -; cdr3_length: 16; j_call: TRBJ1-1; v_call: TRBV21-1; cdr3_aa: CASSLDIDTIRTEAFF; cdr3_nt: TGTGCCAGCAGCCTGGATATAGACACAATTCGCACTGAAGCTTTCTTT
d_call: TRBD2; clone_size: -; cdr3_length: 14; j_call: TRBJ2-7; v_call: TRBV6-6; cdr3_aa: CASRDSGASYEQYF; cdr3_nt: TGTGCCAGCAGGGATAGCGGGGCATCTTACGAGCAGTACTTC
d_call: TRBD2; clone_size: -; cdr3_length: 15; j_call: TRBJ2-1; v_call: TRBV6-4; cdr3_aa: CASSDERGGYNEQFF; cdr3_nt: TGTGCCAGCAGTGATGAGCGGGGGGGCTACAATGAGCAGTTCTTC
d_call: TRBD2; clone_size: -; cdr3_length: 17; j_call: TRBJ2-2; v_call: TRBV4-3; cdr3_aa: CASSHSGLAGGTGELFF; cdr3_nt: TGCGCCAGCAGCCACTCGGGACTAGCGGGGGGAACCGGGGAGCTGTTTTTT
d_call: -; clone_size: -; cdr3_length: 13; j_call: TRBJ2-7; v_call: TRBV30; cdr3_aa: CAWSVGADIRQYF; cdr3_nt: TGTGCCTGGAGTGTGGGGGCAGATATTCGGCAGTACTTC